One T cell receptor beta chain is described in this entry. Antigen specificity is unknown. V lost 5 bases to trimming and J lost 5 bases; unmatched junction nucleotides: 7. Germline V gives CDR1 SNHLY, CDR2 FYNNEI. This CDR3 has 14 residues. TCRdb keeps only in-frame clones here, not all; method: immunoSEQ multiplex PCR. The sample consists of some 140,000 clones, about 91% of them appearing once. The sample comes from a study of T cell responses to AZD1222 COVID-19 vaccine. Overall study results and limits: Increases in Spike-specific TCR breadth and depth were seen after two AZD1222 doses. White British people made up most donors, females outnumbered males, and clonal diversity was possibly underestimated.

The specimen was peripheral blood, collected 28 days after the second AZD1222 dose. V is TRBV2 and J is TRBJ1-1; the match to TRBD1 covers 8 bases. This TCR was sampled from an adult who received the AZD1222 COVID-19 vaccine. Here the CDR3 reads CASSYGQGWTEAFF. The CDR3 DNA follows: TGTGCCAGCAGTTATGGACAGGGTTGGACTGAAGCTTTCTTT.